This T cell receptor (beta chain) was recorded in a study of identical twins. As to this clonotype: Its cognate antigen is unknown.

General observations from the study: Within twin pairs, the out-of-frame alpha sequences they shared showed excess low generation probability. Reduced insertions were recorded for abundant cord blood beta clonotypes, with no such pattern in memory repertoires.

Each CDR3 protein gets one entry after TCRdb re-called the 5' RACE reads with MiXCR. The repertoire holds about 700,000 distinct CDR3 sequences, with around 6% as singletons. This clonotype originated in a man aged 18 to 30 in good health. The specimen sequenced was naive T cells sorted from blood.

The CDR3 nucleotides are TGCAGCGTTGAAGGGCTCGACATCGGATCTGGGGCCAACGTCCTGACTTTC. Residues: CSVEGLDIGSGANVLTF. The chain is built from TRBV29-1 and TRBJ2-6; D unresolved. Trimming stripped 1 base from V and 1 base from J, with 14 bases between. The germline CDR1 and CDR2 sequences are SQVTM and ANQGSEA. This CDR3 is 17 amino acids long. Complete variable domain (other parts from reference TRBV29-1 and TRBJ2-6): SAVISQKPSRDICQRGTSLTIQCQVDSQVTMMFWYRQQPGQSLTLIATANQGSEATYESGFVIDKFPISRPNLTFSTLTVSNMSPEDSSIYLCSVEGLDIGSGANVLTFGAGSRLTVL.